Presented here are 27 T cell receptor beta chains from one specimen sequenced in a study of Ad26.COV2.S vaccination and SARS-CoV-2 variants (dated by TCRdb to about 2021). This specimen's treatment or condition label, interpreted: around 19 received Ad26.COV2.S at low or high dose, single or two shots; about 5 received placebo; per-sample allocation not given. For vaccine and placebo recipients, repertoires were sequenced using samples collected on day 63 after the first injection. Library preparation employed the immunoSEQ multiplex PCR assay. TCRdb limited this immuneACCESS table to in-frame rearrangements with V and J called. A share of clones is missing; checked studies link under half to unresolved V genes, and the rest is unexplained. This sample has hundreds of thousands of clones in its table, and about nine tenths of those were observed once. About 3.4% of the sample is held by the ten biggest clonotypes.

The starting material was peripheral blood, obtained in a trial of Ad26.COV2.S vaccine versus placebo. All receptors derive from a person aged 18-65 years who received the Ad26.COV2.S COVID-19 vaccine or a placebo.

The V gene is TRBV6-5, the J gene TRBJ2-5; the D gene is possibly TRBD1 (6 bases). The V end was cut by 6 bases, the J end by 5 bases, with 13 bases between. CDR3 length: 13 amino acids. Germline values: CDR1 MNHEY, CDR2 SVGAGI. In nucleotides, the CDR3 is TGTGCCAGCAGGGACACAGGGACGGAGACCCAGTACTTC. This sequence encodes CASRDTGTETQYF.

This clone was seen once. The CDR3 DNA reads TGTGCCAGCAGTTACGAACTGCGGTCACCCCTCCACTTT. Its translation is CASSYELRSPLHF. The chain joins TRBV6-5 to TRBJ1-6; D remains unclear. This CDR3 region has 13 residues. The ends were cut back, 2 bases at V and 10 bases at J, with 9 bases in the middle. Germline assignment: CDR1 MNHEY and CDR2 SVGAGI.

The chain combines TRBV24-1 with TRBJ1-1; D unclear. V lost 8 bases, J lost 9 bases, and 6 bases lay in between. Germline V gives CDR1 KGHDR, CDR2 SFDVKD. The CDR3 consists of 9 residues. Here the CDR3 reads CATTAKAFF. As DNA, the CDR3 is TGTGCCACCACAGCGAAAGCTTTCTTT.

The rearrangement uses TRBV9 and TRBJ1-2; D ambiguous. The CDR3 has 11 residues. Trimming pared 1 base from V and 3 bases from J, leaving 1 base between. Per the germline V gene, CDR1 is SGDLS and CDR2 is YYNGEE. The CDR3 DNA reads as TGTGCCAGCAGCGTACACTATGGCTACACCTTC. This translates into CASSVHYGYTF.

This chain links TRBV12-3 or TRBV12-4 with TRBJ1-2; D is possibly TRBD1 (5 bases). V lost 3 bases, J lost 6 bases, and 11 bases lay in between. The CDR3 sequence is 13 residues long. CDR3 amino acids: CASSLTAKHGYTF. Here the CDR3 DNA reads TGTGCCAGCAGTTTGACAGCGAAACATGGCTACACCTTC.

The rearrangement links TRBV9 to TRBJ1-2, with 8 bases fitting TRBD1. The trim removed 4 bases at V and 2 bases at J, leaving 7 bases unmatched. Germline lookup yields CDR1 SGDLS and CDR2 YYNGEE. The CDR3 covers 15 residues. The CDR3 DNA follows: TGTGCCAGCAGCCCAGAGGGACAGGTCAACTATGGCTACACCTTC. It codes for CASSPEGQVNYGYTF.

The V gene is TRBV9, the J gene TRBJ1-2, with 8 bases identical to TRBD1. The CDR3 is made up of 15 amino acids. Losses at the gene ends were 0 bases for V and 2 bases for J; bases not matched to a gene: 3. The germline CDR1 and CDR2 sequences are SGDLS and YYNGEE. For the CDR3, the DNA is TGTGCCAGCAGCGTAGGGGGACAGGCCAACTATGGCTACACCTTC. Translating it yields CASSVGGQANYGYTF.

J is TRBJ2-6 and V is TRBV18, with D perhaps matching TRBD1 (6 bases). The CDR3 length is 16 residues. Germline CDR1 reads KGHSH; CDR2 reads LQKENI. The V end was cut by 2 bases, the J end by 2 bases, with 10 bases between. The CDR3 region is CASSPNRDPGANVLTF. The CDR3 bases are TGTGCCAGCTCACCAAACAGGGACCCTGGGGCCAACGTCCTGACTTTC.

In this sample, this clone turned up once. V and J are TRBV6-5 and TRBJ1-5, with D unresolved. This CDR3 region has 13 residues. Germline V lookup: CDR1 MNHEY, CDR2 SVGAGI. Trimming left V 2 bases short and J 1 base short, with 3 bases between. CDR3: CASSYNSNQPQHF. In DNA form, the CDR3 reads TGTGCCAGCAGTTACAACAGCAATCAGCCCCAGCATTTT.

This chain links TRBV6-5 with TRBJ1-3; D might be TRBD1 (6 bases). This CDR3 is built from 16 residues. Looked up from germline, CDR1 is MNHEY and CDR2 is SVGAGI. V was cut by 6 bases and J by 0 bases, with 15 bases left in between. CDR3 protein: CASRYTGTSSGNTIYF. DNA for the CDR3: TGTGCCAGCAGGTACACCGGGACAAGCTCTGGAAACACCATATATTTT.

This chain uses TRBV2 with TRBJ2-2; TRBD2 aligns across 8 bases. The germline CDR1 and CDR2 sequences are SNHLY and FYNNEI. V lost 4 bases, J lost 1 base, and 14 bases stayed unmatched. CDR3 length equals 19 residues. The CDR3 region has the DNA TGTGCCAGCAGTGCCCCCCCCGGGAGGAGCGGGGGGAACACCGGGGAGCTGTTTTTT. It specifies CASSAPPGRSGGNTGELFF.

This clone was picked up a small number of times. The CDR3 bases are TGCAGCGTTGAATACAGGGGGGCTGGCACTGAAGCTTTCTTT. Translated, it gives CSVEYRGAGTEAFF. The rearrangement links TRBV29-1 to TRBJ1-1, with 8 positions matching TRBD1. The CDR3 length is 14 residues. The germline V gene encodes CDR1 SQVTM and CDR2 ANQGSEA. With 2 bases clipped from V and 4 bases from J, the junction kept 6 bases outside the gene matches.

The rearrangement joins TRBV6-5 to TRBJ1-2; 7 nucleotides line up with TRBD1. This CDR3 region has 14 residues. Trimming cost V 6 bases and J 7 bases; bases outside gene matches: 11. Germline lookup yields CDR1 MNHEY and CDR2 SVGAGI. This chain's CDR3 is CASRYRGGGRGYTF. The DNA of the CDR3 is TGTGCCAGCAGGTACAGGGGAGGGGGCCGTGGCTACACCTTC.

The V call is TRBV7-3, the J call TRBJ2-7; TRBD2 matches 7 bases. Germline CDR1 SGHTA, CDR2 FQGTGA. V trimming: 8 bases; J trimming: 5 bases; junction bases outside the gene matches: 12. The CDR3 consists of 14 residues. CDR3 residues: CASSPMGGRNEQYF. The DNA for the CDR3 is TGTGCCAGCTCGCCGATGGGAGGGAGGAACGAGCAGTACTTC.

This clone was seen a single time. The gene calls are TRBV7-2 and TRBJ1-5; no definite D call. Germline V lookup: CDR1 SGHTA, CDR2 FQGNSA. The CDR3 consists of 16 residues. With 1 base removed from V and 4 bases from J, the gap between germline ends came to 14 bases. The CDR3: CASSLVSLPGNQPQHF. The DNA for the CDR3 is TGTGCCAGCAGCTTAGTTTCACTCCCGGGGAATCAGCCCCAGCATTTT.

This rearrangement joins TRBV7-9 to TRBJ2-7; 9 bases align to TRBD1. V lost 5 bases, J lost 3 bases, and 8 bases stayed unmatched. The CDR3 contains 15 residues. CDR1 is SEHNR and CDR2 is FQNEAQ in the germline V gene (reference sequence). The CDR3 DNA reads TGTGCCAGCAGCAAGGACAGGGGATCCAACTACGAGCAGTACTTC. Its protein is CASSKDRGSNYEQYF.

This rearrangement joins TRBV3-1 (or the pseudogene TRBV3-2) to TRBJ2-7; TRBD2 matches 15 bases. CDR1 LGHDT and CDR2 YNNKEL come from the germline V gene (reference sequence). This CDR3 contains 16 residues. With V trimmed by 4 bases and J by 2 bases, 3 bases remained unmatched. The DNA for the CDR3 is TGTGCCAGCAGCCCGGGACTAGCGGGGGGACCCTACGAGCAGTACTTC. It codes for CASSPGLAGGPYEQYF.

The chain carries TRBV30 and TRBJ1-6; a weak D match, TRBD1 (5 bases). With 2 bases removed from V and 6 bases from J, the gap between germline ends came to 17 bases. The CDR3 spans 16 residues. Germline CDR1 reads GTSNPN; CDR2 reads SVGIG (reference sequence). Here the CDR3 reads CAWSPPYRRTNSPLHF. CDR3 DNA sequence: TGTGCCTGGAGTCCTCCCTACAGGCGTACTAATTCACCCCTCCACTTT.

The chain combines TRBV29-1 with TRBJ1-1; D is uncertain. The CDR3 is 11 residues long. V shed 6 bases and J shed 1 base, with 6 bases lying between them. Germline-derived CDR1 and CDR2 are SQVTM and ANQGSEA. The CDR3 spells CSVGWNTEAFF. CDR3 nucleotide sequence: TGCAGCGTGGGGTGGAACACTGAAGCTTTCTTT.

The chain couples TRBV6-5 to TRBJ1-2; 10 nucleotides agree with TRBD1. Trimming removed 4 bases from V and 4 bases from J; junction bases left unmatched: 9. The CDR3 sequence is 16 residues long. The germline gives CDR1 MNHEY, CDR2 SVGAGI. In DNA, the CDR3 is TGTGCCAGCAGTTTCGGACAGGGGGGGTCCCTCTATGGCTACACCTTC. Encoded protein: CASSFGQGGSLYGYTF.

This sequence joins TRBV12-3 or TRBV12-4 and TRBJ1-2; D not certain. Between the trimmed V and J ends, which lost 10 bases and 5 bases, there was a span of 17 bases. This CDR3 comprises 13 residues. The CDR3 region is CATSPNTVYGYTF. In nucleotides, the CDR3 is TGTGCCACCTCACCCAACACCGTATATGGCTACACCTTC.

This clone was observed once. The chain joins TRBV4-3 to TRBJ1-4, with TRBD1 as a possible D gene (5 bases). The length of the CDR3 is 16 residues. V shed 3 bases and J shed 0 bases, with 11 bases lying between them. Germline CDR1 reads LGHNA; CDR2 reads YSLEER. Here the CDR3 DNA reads TGCGCCAGCAGCCAGGGGCTCACCACAACTAATGAAAAACTGTTTTTT. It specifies CASSQGLTTTNEKLFF.

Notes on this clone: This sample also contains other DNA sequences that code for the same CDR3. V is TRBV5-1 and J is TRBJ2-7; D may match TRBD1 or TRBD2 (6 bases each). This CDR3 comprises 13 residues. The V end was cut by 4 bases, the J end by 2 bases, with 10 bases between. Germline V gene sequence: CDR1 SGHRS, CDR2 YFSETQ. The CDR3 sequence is CASSLGGPYEQYF. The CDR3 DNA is TGCGCCAGCAGCCTGGGGGGCCCCTACGAGCAGTACTTC.

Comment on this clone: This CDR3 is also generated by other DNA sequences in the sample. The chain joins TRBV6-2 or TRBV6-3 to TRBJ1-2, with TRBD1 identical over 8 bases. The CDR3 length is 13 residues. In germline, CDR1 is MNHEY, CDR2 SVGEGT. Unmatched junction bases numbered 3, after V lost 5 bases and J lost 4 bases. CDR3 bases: TGTGCCAGCAGTACAGGGACAGGCTATGGCTACACCTTC. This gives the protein CASSTGTGYGYTF.

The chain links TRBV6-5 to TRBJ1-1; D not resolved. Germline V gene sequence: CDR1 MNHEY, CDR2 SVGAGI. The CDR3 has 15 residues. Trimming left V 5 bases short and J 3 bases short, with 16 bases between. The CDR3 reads CASSRTGGLDTEAFF. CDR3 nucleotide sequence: TGTGCCAGCAGTCGTACCGGAGGGTTGGACACTGAAGCTTTCTTT.

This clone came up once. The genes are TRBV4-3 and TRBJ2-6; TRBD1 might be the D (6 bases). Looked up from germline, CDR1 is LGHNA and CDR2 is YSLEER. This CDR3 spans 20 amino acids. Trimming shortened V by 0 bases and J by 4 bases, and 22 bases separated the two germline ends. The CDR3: CASSQDIDRSYKEGANVLTF. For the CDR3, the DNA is TGCGCCAGCAGCCAAGATATAGACAGGAGCTATAAGGAAGGGGCCAACGTCCTGACTTTC.

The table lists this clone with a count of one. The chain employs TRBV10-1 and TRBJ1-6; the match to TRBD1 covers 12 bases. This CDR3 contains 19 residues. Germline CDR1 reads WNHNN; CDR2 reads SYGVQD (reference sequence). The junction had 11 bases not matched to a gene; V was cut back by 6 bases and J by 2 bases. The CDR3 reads CASRDRDRGRKAYNSPLHF. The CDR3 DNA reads TGCGCCAGCAGGGACCGGGACAGGGGGCGCAAAGCCTATAATTCACCCCTCCACTTT.